This T cell receptor beta chain is drawn from a study of blood T cells in healthy people across ages. Whole-study findings and limits: A greater number of naive CD4+ cells and higher diversity distinguished long-lived donors from aged donors.

Germline V gives CDR1 GTSNPN, CDR2 SVGIG (reference sequence). With 0 bases removed from V and 3 bases from J, the gap between germline ends came to 9 bases. The CDR3 runs 14 residues. Collection of around 10 milliliters of peripheral blood was performed for each donor. In regard to this clonotype: Its target is not known.

Combining a sample-barcoded 5' primer with a J-beta primer mix, a second PCR ran for roughly 6 to 12 cycles. Researchers report that a template-switch adaptor with 12 random nucleotides tagged each cDNA molecule. Each CDR3 protein gets one entry after TCRdb re-called the 5' RACE reads with MiXCR. The sample holds approximately 670,000 distinct CDR3 sequences; around 41% are singletons and the top ten take 25% to 30%. The chain employs TRBV30 and TRBJ2-1; D is unclear. The material sequenced was blood. The TCR originated in an elderly man in good health. CDR3 sequence: CAWSVKLNYNEQFF. CDR3 in DNA: TGTGCCTGGAGTGTAAAACTGAACTACAATGAGCAGTTCTTC.